The clone carrying this T cell receptor (beta chain) has a handful of counts. This sample is part of a study of HIV-infected patients and healthy controls. TCRdb reprocessed the 5' RACE reads via MiXCR and lists one record per CDR3 protein. The repertoire holds around 67,000 distinct CDR3 sequences, with about 16% as singletons. The CDR3 is made up of 14 amino acids. CDR1 is MGHDK, CDR2 SYGVNS, per germline. After removal of 4 bases from V and 6 bases from J, the junction contained 8 bases not matched to a gene. Sequencing input: CD4+ T cells from blood. The J gene is TRBJ2-7, the V gene TRBV25-1, with TRBD1 matching 8 bases. This sequence was found in a human donor in good health. The CDR3 coding sequence is TGTGCCAGCAGTGCGGACAGGGTTGCGGCCGAGCAGTACTTC. This sequence encodes CASSADRVAAEQYF.